The 14 T cell receptor beta chains listed next were all sequenced from one sample in a study of cytomegalovirus exposure and HLA in healthy donors. The PCR ran on 60 Vbeta and 13 Jbeta primers. Method: immunoSEQ multiplex PCR; TCRdb's copy keeps in-frame clones and lacks some. Among some 62,000 clones listed, approximately 87% were seen once. The sequenced material came from PBMCs. The receptor set was obtained from a man between 18 and 29 years old in good health and CMV-seronegative.

This clone occurred a few times. The V call is TRBV5-1, the J call TRBJ1-1; possibly TRBD1 for D (5 bases). V gave up 4 bases and J gave up 0 bases, with 10 bases separating them. The germline CDR1 and CDR2 sequences are SGHRS and YFSETQ. The CDR3 extends over 14 amino acids. The CDR3 DNA follows: TGCGCCAGCAGCGGGGGGGAGATGAACACTGAAGCTTTCTTT. The encoded protein is CASSGGEMNTEAFF.

The genes are TRBV10-3 and TRBJ1-6, with 7 bases matching TRBD1. The germline V gene encodes CDR1 ENHRY and CDR2 SYGVKD. The junction had 4 bases not matched to a gene; V was cut back by 0 bases and J by 5 bases. This CDR3 has 16 residues. CDR3 nucleotides: TGTGCCATCAGTGAGTCGGTGGGACAGAATAATTCACCCCTCCACTTT. It encodes CAISESVGQNNSPLHF.

This chain links TRBV27 with TRBJ2-5, with TRBD1 as a possible D gene (5 bases). The CDR3 runs 14 residues. Trimming cost V 3 bases and J 2 bases, with 10 bases left between them. Germline V CDR1 and CDR2: MNHEY, SMNVEV (reference sequence). CDR3 bases: TGTGCCAGCAGTTTCGACAGATTGCAAGAGACCCAGTACTTC. Translated: CASSFDRLQETQYF.

This chain links TRBV27 with TRBJ1-3; a weak D match, TRBD1 (5 bases). Trimming stripped 5 bases from V and 4 bases from J, with 9 bases between. Germline assignment: CDR1 MNHEY and CDR2 SMNVEV (reference sequence). The CDR3 has 13 amino acids. CDR3 sequence reads: CASSPHRGNTIYF. For the CDR3, the DNA is TGTGCCAGCAGTCCGCACAGGGGAAACACCATATATTTT.

Only one count was recorded for this clone. This rearrangement joins TRBV2 to TRBJ1-5, with TRBD1 as a possible D gene (5 bases). This CDR3 comprises 14 residues. Per germline, CDR1 SNHLY and CDR2 FYNNEI. V was trimmed by 6 bases and J by 6 bases, leaving 15 bases between them. The CDR3 region is CASSNGGDGQPQHF. CDR3 coding DNA: TGTGCCAGCAGCAATGGGGGGGACGGTCAGCCCCAGCATTTT.

The CDR3 here is CASSRSREPGNTIYF. CDR3 nucleotides: TGCGCCAGCAGCAGGAGCAGGGAACCTGGAAACACCATATATTTT. This chain connects TRBV5-1 to TRBJ1-3, with D possibly being TRBD1 (5 bases). This CDR3 comprises 15 residues. Germline CDR1 and CDR2: SGHRS and YFSETQ. The V and J ends lost 4 bases and 2 bases respectively, with 13 bases between them.

The chain has TRBV7-6 and TRBJ2-3; 12 bases agree with TRBD2. J was trimmed by 2 bases and V by 4 bases; bases with no gene match: 4. Per the germline V gene, CDR1 is SGHVS and CDR2 is FNYEAQ. CDR3 length: 16 residues. CDR3 DNA: TGTGCCAGCAGCTCGCGGACTAGCGGGGACACAGATACGCAGTATTTT. Amino acids: CASSSRTSGDTDTQYF.

The V call is TRBV4-2, the J call TRBJ2-7, with 7 bases matching TRBD2. In germline, CDR1 is LGHNA, CDR2 YNFKEQ. This CDR3 region has 14 residues. With 4 bases clipped from V and 0 bases from J, the junction kept 3 bases outside the gene matches. CDR3 region: CASSLGGSSYEQYF. CDR3 sequence (DNA): TGTGCCAGCAGCCTCGGCGGGAGCTCCTACGAGCAGTACTTC.

The chain employs TRBV25-1 and TRBJ1-6, with D perhaps matching TRBD1 (6 bases). Looked up from germline, CDR1 is MGHDK and CDR2 is SYGVNS. The CDR3 is 15 amino acids. Deletions cut 4 bases from V and 5 bases from J, with 12 bases between. CDR3 sequence reads: CASSGPGGDNSPLHF. As DNA, the CDR3 is TGTGCCAGCAGTGGGCCGGGGGGCGATAATTCACCCCTCCACTTT.

V and J are TRBV14 and TRBJ1-5; 9 nucleotides align to TRBD1. This CDR3 has 17 amino acids. Germline V gene data show CDR1 as SGHDN and CDR2 as FVKESK. The V and J ends lost 1 base and 7 bases, in that order; junction bases with no gene match: 11. The CDR3 reads CASSQVHPGQGRQPQHF. CDR3 DNA sequence: TGTGCCAGCAGCCAAGTCCATCCGGGACAGGGCCGACAGCCCCAGCATTTT.

This clone was detected once. V is TRBV29-1 and J is TRBJ1-1, with 9 bases lining up with TRBD1. Germline CDR1 is SQVTM and CDR2 is ANQGSEA. There are 14 residues in the CDR3. Losses at the gene ends were 7 bases for V and 2 bases for J; bases not matched to a gene: 8. The CDR3 nucleotides are TGCAGCGGGGGGCCGACAGGGGGTAACACTGAAGCTTTCTTT. It codes for CSGGPTGGNTEAFF.

In this sample, this clone turned up a few times. This chain links TRBV14 with TRBJ1-2; 7 bases match TRBD1. Germline V gene sequence: CDR1 SGHDN, CDR2 FVKESK. The CDR3 runs 15 residues. V was pared by 5 bases and J by 1 base, with 7 bases of the junction left unmatched. CDR3 DNA sequence: TGTGCCAGCAGCGCAGGCACAGGGGTTAACTATGGCTACACCTTC. It yields the protein CASSAGTGVNYGYTF. Using reference TRBV14 and TRBJ1-2 for the parts outside the CDR3, the full variable domain is EAGVTQFPSHSVIEKGQTVTLRCDPISGHDNLYWYRRVMGKEIKFLLHFVKESKQDESGMPNNRFLAERTGGTYSTLKVQPAELEDSGVYFCASSAGTGVNYGYTFGSGTRLTVV.

The chain joins TRBV6-5 to TRBJ1-1; D not resolved. The ends were cut back, 5 bases at V and 1 base at J, with 14 bases in the middle. This CDR3 contains 15 residues. Germline lookup yields CDR1 MNHEY and CDR2 SVGAGI. CDR3 nucleotide sequence: TGTGCCAGCAGTCTCTCGGCGGCCGGGAACACTGAAGCTTTCTTT. Its protein product is CASSLSAAGNTEAFF.

The rearrangement links TRBV4-1 to TRBJ2-1; TRBD1 matches 9 bases. This CDR3 has 15 amino acids. V lost 4 bases to trimming and J lost 1 base; unmatched junction nucleotides: 2. The germline V gene encodes CDR1 MGHRA and CDR2 YSYEKL. The CDR3 coding sequence is TGCGCCAGCAGCCGACAGGGGGAATCCTACAATGAGCAGTTCTTC. This encodes CASSRQGESYNEQFF.